The clone carrying this TCR beta chain occurred once. Purity (above 95%) was reached by all sorted populations. This sample was included in a study of beta chain features in type 1 diabetes. Germline V lookup: CDR1 GTSNPN, CDR2 SVGIG (reference sequence). This CDR3 has 14 amino acids. The junction had 7 bases not matched to a gene; V was cut back by 3 bases and J by 2 bases. Isolated RNA was reverse transcribed in full, so expressed TCRB transcripts were sequenced. Assay used: immunoSEQ multiplex PCR; TCRdb lists only in-frame clones, some missing. The sample has around 250,000 clones, 27% seen once. The chain uses TRBV30 and TRBJ2-7; 7 bases agree with TRBD1. The sequenced material came from central memory CD4+ T cells from blood. The TCR was taken from a man aged 25 to 40 in good health. The DNA for the CDR3 is TGTGCCTGGAGCTACTCGACAGGGACCTACGAGCAGTACTTC. Translated, it gives CAWSYSTGTYEQYF.